The 21 T cell receptor beta chains in this list originate from one sample, sequenced in a study of cytomegalovirus exposure and HLA in healthy donors. The PCR contained 60 Vbeta and 13 Jbeta primers. TCRdb's table, derived via immunoSEQ multiplex PCR, lists solely in-frame clones and lacks some. The sample has roughly 200,000 clones, 80% to 85% seen once; the top ten hold 1.7%. The material sequenced was PBMCs. The source is a woman younger than 35 in good health and CMV-seronegative.

In its sample, this clone was seen once. The chain joins TRBV5-6 to TRBJ2-1; 10 nucleotides line up with TRBD1. CDR3 size: 14 residues. Looked up from germline, CDR1 is SGHDT and CDR2 is YYEEEE. After removal of 4 bases from V and 8 bases from J, the junction contained 6 bases not matched to a gene. CDR3 sequence: CASSLGTGVYEQFF. Here the CDR3 DNA reads TGTGCCAGCAGCCTCGGGACAGGGGTCTATGAGCAGTTCTTC.

This clone turned up a few times. J is TRBJ2-7 and V is TRBV2; D gene unclear. The CDR3 covers 12 residues. Trimming removed 4 bases from V and 7 bases from J, with 11 bases in between. Germline V gene sequence: CDR1 SNHLY, CDR2 FYNNEI. The CDR3 loop reads CASSVGRREQYV. CDR3 sequence (DNA): TGTGCCAGCAGTGTTGGCAGGCGAGAGCAGTACGTC.

The chain links TRBV7-6 to TRBJ2-3, with 7 bases lining up with TRBD2. CDR1 is SGHVS and CDR2 is FNYEAQ in the germline V gene. V lost 5 bases, J lost 0 bases, and 11 bases stayed unmatched. The CDR3 loop spans 17 amino acids. The CDR3 sequence is CASSARTSLTSTDTQYF. Written as DNA, the CDR3 is TGTGCCAGCAGCGCCCGGACTAGTCTAACTAGCACAGATACGCAGTATTTT.

The V call is TRBV25-1, the J call TRBJ2-5; TRBD2 matches at 13 bases. From germline, CDR1 is MGHDK and CDR2 SYGVNS. With 8 bases clipped from V and 2 bases from J, the junction kept 14 bases outside the gene matches. The CDR3 covers 18 residues. CDR3 residues: CASSPGLAGRTLQETQYF. DNA of the CDR3: TGTGCCAGCTCCCCGGGACTAGCGGGGCGAACATTACAAGAGACCCAGTACTTC.

The chain's CDR3 is CASRGFSGRAGELFF. CDR3 DNA: TGTGCCAGCAGGGGGTTTAGCGGGAGGGCCGGGGAGCTGTTTTTT. The chain couples TRBV7-2 to TRBJ2-2, with 11 bases lining up with TRBD2. V was clipped by 6 bases and J by 6 bases; unmatched bases: 6. The germline CDR1 and CDR2 sequences are SGHTA and FQGNSA. CDR3 length equals 15 residues.

The V and J genes are TRBV27 and TRBJ1-2; D gene ambiguous. The CDR3 covers 14 residues. Trimming stripped 6 bases from V and 5 bases from J, with 16 bases between. Germline V CDR1 and CDR2: MNHEY, SMNVEV (reference sequence). CDR3 region: CASSLEASGYGYTF. CDR3 coding DNA: TGTGCCAGCAGCTTGGAAGCATCGGGGTATGGCTACACCTTC.

In this sample, this clone turned up a few times. J is TRBJ1-1 and V is TRBV5-1; D ambiguous. Trimming shortened V by 0 bases and J by 1 base, and 13 bases separated the two germline ends. Germline CDR1 and CDR2: SGHRS and YFSETQ. The CDR3 is 16 amino acids. The CDR3 spells CASSLALQVGNTEAFF. The DNA of the CDR3 is TGCGCCAGCAGCTTGGCGCTCCAGGTGGGGAACACTGAAGCTTTCTTT.

This chain joins TRBV27 and TRBJ2-1; possible D gene TRBD2, 5 bases. The CDR3 sequence is 15 residues long. The V gene lost 3 bases and the J gene lost 4 bases, with 13 bases spanning the gap. Germline V lookup: CDR1 MNHEY, CDR2 SMNVEV (reference sequence). CDR3 amino acids: CASSLARAGYNEQFF. The CDR3 DNA is TGTGCCAGCAGTTTGGCGCGGGCAGGATACAATGAGCAGTTCTTC.

The genes are TRBV7-9 and TRBJ1-2, with TRBD1 as a possible D gene (6 bases). The CDR3 extends over 15 amino acids. Deletions cut 5 bases from V and 6 bases from J, with 19 bases between. Germline CDR1 and CDR2: SEHNR and FQNEAQ (reference sequence). The CDR3 region is CASSAQGPRLHGYTF. The CDR3 DNA sequence: TGTGCCAGCAGCGCCCAGGGGCCTCGTCTCCATGGCTACACCTTC.

The V gene is TRBV5-1, the J gene TRBJ2-3, with D possibly being TRBD2 (5 bases). The CDR3 sequence is 15 residues long. Germline CDR1 reads SGHRS; CDR2 reads YFSETQ. Trimming stripped 4 bases from V and 5 bases from J, with 17 bases between. CDR3 DNA sequence: TGCGCCAGCAGCATCGAGGGAGCCGTCCAAGATACGCAGTATTTT. Residues: CASSIEGAVQDTQYF.

The chain employs TRBV11-3 and TRBJ1-3; D remains ambiguous. V lost 4 bases and J 6 bases, leaving 16 bases between the germline ends. The CDR3 is made up of 15 amino acids. Germline V CDR1 and CDR2: SGHNT, YENEEA. The CDR3 bases are TGTGCCAGCAGCTCCGCCCTGGGTGAGGAAAACACCATATATTTT. The encoded protein is CASSSALGEENTIYF.

A single count supports this clone. The chain has TRBV7-9 and TRBJ1-2; 10 bases map to TRBD1. CDR1 is SEHNR and CDR2 is FQNEAQ in the germline V gene (reference sequence). CDR3 length equals 15 residues. With 5 bases clipped from V and 6 bases from J, the junction kept 9 bases outside the gene matches. CDR3 residues: CASSIEDRGPHGYTF. The CDR3 region has the DNA TGTGCCAGCAGCATAGAAGACAGGGGGCCCCATGGCTACACCTTC. Based on the CDR3 plus reference TRBV7-9 and TRBJ1-2, the full variable domain is DTGVSQNPRHKITKRGQNVTFRCDPISEHNRLYWYRQTLGQGPEFLTYFQNEAQLEKSRLLSDRFSAERPKGSFSTLEIQRTEQGDSAMYLCASSIEDRGPHGYTFGSGTRLTVV.

This chain connects TRBV4-2 to TRBJ1-2; D is perhaps TRBD1 (6 bases). CDR1 and CDR2 (germline): LGHNA, YNFKEQ. The CDR3 covers 16 residues. V gave up 1 base and J gave up 0 bases, with 12 bases separating them. CDR3 sequence reads: CASSQALGGANYGYTF. The CDR3 DNA sequence: TGTGCCAGCAGCCAAGCCCTAGGGGGAGCTAACTATGGCTACACCTTC.

DNA of the CDR3: TGTGCCAGCAGCTTTGAGGTACATACGCAGTATTTT. Translated: CASSFEVHTQYF. The J gene is TRBJ2-3, the V gene TRBV11-3; the D is unclear. CDR3 size: 12 residues. Trimming shortened V by 3 bases and J by 7 bases, and 8 bases separated the two germline ends. Germline CDR1 is SGHNT and CDR2 is YENEEA.

The chain employs TRBV29-1 and TRBJ2-1; 8 positions agree with TRBD1. CDR1 SQVTM and CDR2 ANQGSEA come from the germline V gene. The CDR3 runs 16 residues. V lost 0 bases, J lost 1 base, and 5 bases stayed unmatched. CDR3 in DNA: TGCAGCGTTGAAGATGTACAGGGGGTTTCCTACAATGAGCAGTTCTTC. It codes for CSVEDVQGVSYNEQFF.

This clone was seen once. The V and J genes are TRBV7-7 and TRBJ2-1; tentatively, D is TRBD2 (6 bases). Trimming removed 3 bases at V and 1 base at J, with 10 bases between. The CDR3 loop spans 15 amino acids. The V gene's germline CDR1 is SSHAT and CDR2 FNYEAQ (reference sequence). CDR3 region: CASSLGGVSYNEQFF. The CDR3 bases are TGTGCCAGCAGCTTGGGCGGGGTGTCCTACAATGAGCAGTTCTTC.

This clone was seen a few times. CDR3 loop: CASSPRDRGVHEQYF. In nucleotides, the CDR3 is TGCGCCAGCAGCCCCCGGGACAGGGGCGTCCACGAGCAGTACTTC. The gene calls are TRBV4-3 and TRBJ2-7; TRBD1 matches at 10 bases. The V gene end was trimmed by 4 bases and the J gene end by 5 bases; junction bases not matched to a gene: 8. From germline, CDR1 is LGHNA and CDR2 YSLEER. The CDR3 extends over 15 amino acids.

In regard to this clone: This specimen includes other DNA sequences encoding the same CDR3. The gene calls are TRBV6-5 and TRBJ2-3, with D possibly being TRBD1 (6 bases). The V end was cut by 5 bases, the J end by 5 bases, with 17 bases between. CDR3 length equals 15 residues. Per the germline V gene, CDR1 is MNHEY and CDR2 is SVGAGI. The CDR3 reads CASSNHPSGVDTQYF. The CDR3, as DNA: TGTGCCAGCAGTAACCACCCTTCAGGGGTAGATACGCAGTATTTT.

The V gene is TRBV2, the J gene TRBJ2-1; TRBD2 might be the D (6 bases). The germline CDR1 and CDR2 sequences are SNHLY and FYNNEI. The V gene lost 9 bases and the J gene lost 10 bases, with 25 bases spanning the gap. The CDR3 extends over 15 amino acids. CDR3 region: CASGASVNPWEEQFF. Here the CDR3 DNA reads TGTGCCAGTGGGGCTAGCGTCAATCCCTGGGAGGAGCAGTTCTTC.

This clone has a handful of counts. This rearrangement joins TRBV10-1 to TRBJ2-3; 9 bases line up with TRBD1. The V gene end was trimmed by 4 bases and the J gene end by 4 bases; junction bases not matched to a gene: 6. The CDR3 consists of 15 residues. Germline V lookup: CDR1 WNHNN, CDR2 SYGVQD (reference sequence). The CDR3 coding sequence is TGCGCCAGCAGTGGAGACAGGGGGGAGGCAGATACGCAGTATTTT. Amino acids: CASSGDRGEADTQYF.

This chain connects TRBV11-2 to TRBJ2-1, with a possible D match to TRBD2 (6 bases). V dropped 1 base and J dropped 2 bases, with 9 bases sitting between them. The CDR3 loop spans 15 amino acids. Germline-derived CDR1 and CDR2 are SGHAT and FQNNGV. In DNA, the CDR3 is TGTGCCAGCAGCTTAGGCGGGAACCCCTACAATGAGCAGTTCTTC. Amino acid sequence: CASSLGGNPYNEQFF.